This T cell receptor (beta chain) was captured in a study of blood T cell repertoires in COVID-19. TCRdb's copy holds only in-frame clones and misses some; the assay was immunoSEQ multiplex PCR. The sample has roughly 250,000 clones; around 90% are singletons. Germline-derived CDR1 and CDR2 are SGDLS and YYNGEE. After removal of 4 bases from V and 7 bases from J, the junction contained 8 bases not matched to a gene. The CDR3 contains 14 residues. The chain joins TRBV9 to TRBJ1-1; 9 bases are a match to TRBD1. This TCR was sampled from a woman between 18 and 30 years old who had recovered from COVID-19. The sample comprised PBMCs or T cells enriched from blood (not recorded which). The CDR3 DNA is TGTGCCAGCAGCCGAGACCCGGGACAGGGTGAAGCTTTCTTT. Translating gives CASSRDPGQGEAFF.